This TCR beta chain was retrieved from a study of shared clonotypes between healthy human individuals. Sequenced by immunoSEQ multiplex PCR; TCRdb stores in-frame clones only, minus some. Of about 2.5 million clones in the sample, around 93% were seen once. Trimming pared 2 bases from V and 10 bases from J, leaving 9 bases between. Germline V gene data show CDR1 as ENHRY and CDR2 as SYGVKD. The CDR3 covers 12 residues. The V call is TRBV10-3, the J call TRBJ2-4; a possible D gene is TRBD2 (5 bases). The specimen was naive CD4+ T cells from PBMCs. Sample subset: CD45RA+ positively selected. The sequence was obtained from a man younger than 35 in good health. Some clones in this sample may be carry-over from other donors' samples. This CDR3 is CAISEEGVIQYF. The CDR3, as DNA: TGTGCCATCAGTGAGGAGGGAGTTATTCAGTACTTC.